Each of the 5 T cell receptor beta chains below was sequenced from the same sample in a study of early T cells in non-severe SARS-CoV-2 infection. In TCRdb, the 5' RACE reads were re-called with MiXCR into one record per CDR3 protein. The sample consists of 90,000 to 120,000 distinct CDR3 sequences, roughly 10% of them appearing once. The sequencing sample was made of whole blood. These receptors were obtained from an adult who was a healthcare worker with PCR-confirmed SARS-CoV-2 infection or an uninfected control (not recorded which).

J is TRBJ1-2 and V is TRBV11-2, with D uncertain. Looked up from germline, CDR1 is SGHAT and CDR2 is FQNNGV. The ends were cut back, 10 bases at V and 10 bases at J, with 22 bases in the middle. The CDR3 is 13 amino acids. The CDR3 loop is CATHSHRVSTYTF. The DNA for the CDR3 is TGTGCCACCCACTCTCACCGGGTCTCAACCTACACCTTC.

The V call is TRBV13, the J call TRBJ2-7; no reliable D call. V was cut by 2 bases and J by 5 bases, with 7 bases left in between. This CDR3 has 12 residues. CDR1 PRHDT and CDR2 FYEKMQ come from the germline V gene (reference sequence). CDR3 DNA sequence: TGTGCCAGCAGCTTAAGCCTGAACGAGCAGTACTTC. Its translation is CASSLSLNEQYF.

This chain joins TRBV4-3 and TRBJ1-1; TRBD1 aligns across 7 bases. Germline V gene lookup returns CDR1 LGHNA and CDR2 YSLEER. The length of the CDR3 is 15 residues. The J segment lost 1 base and the V segment lost 2 bases, leaving 4 bases of the junction unmatched. The CDR3 here is CASSQNYRGNTEAFF. CDR3 DNA: TGCGCCAGCAGCCAAAACTACAGGGGGAACACTGAAGCTTTCTTT.

This clonotype came up many times. J is TRBJ2-1 and V is TRBV12-3 or TRBV12-4; D is unresolved. There are 14 residues in the CDR3. The V end lost 2 bases, the J end lost 5 bases, and 10 bases lay between the germline ends. The CDR3 is CASSLRTANNEQFF. CDR3 coding DNA: TGTGCCAGCAGTTTAAGGACGGCCAACAATGAGCAGTTCTTC.

This clonotype was recorded a few times. The rearrangement joins TRBV6-5 to TRBJ1-1, with 9 positions matching TRBD1. Per the germline V gene, CDR1 is MNHEY and CDR2 is SVGAGI. The CDR3 runs 14 residues. The J segment lost 5 bases and the V segment lost 2 bases, leaving 3 bases of the junction unmatched. CDR3 sequence (DNA): TGTGCCAGCAGTTACGGGACAGGGATTACTGAAGCTTTCTTT. The encoded protein is CASSYGTGITEAFF.